This T cell receptor (beta chain) was captured in a study of T cell changes during pregnancy in multiple sclerosis. Germline CDR1 reads SQVTM; CDR2 reads ANQGSEA. The J segment lost 2 bases and the V segment lost 4 bases, leaving 0 bases of the junction unmatched. The CDR3 has 14 residues. The repertoire was sequenced with immunoSEQ multiplex PCR; TCRdb's copy has only in-frame clones and lacks some. The data show around 66,000 clones, 91% seen once. Sequencing was performed on peripheral blood, taken after pregnancy. The chain carries TRBV29-1 and TRBJ1-3; 12 bases map to TRBD1. The origin of this receptor is a female donor in good health, enrolled as a control in a pregnancy study. The CDR3 DNA sequence: TGCAGCGTTGGGGACAGGGGGCCTGGAAACACCATATATTTT. The encoded protein is CSVGDRGPGNTIYF. The full variable domain, rest sourced from reference TRBV29-1 and TRBJ1-3, is SAVISQKPSRDICQRGTSLTIQCQVDSQVTMMFWYRQQPGQSLTLIATANQGSEATYESGFVIDKFPISRPNLTFSTLTVSNMSPEDSSIYLCSVGDRGPGNTIYFGEGSWLTVV.